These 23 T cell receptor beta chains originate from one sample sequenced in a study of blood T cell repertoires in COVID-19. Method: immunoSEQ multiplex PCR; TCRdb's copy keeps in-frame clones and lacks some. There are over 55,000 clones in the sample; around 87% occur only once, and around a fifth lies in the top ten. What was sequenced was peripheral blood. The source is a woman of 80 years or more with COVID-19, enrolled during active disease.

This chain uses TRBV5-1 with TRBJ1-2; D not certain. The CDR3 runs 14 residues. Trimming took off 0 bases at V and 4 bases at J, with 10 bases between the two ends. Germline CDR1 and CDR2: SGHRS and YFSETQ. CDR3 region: CASSLDGGIYGYTF. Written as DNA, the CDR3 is TGCGCCAGCAGCTTGGATGGAGGGATCTATGGCTACACCTTC. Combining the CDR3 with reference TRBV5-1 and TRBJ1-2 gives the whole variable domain KAGVTQTPRYLIKTRGQQVTLSCSPISGHRSVSWYQQTPGQGLQFLFEYFSETQRNKGNFPGRFSGRQFSNSRSEMNVSTLELGDSALYLCASSLDGGIYGYTFGSGTRLTVV.

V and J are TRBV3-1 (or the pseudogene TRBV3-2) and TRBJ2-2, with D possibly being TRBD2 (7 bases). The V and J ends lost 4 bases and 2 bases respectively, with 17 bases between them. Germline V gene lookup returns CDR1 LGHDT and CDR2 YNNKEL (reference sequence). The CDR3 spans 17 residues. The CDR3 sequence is CASSRRRGGINTGELFF. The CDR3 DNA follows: TGTGCCAGCAGCCGTAGGAGGGGGGGCATTAACACCGGGGAGCTGTTTTTT.

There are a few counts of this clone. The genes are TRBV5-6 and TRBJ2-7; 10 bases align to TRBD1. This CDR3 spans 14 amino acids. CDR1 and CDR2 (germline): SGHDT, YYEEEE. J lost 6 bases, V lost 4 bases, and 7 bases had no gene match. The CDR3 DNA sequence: TGTGCCAGCAGCCGGTCCGGGACAGGGGTCGAGCAGTACTTC. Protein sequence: CASSRSGTGVEQYF.

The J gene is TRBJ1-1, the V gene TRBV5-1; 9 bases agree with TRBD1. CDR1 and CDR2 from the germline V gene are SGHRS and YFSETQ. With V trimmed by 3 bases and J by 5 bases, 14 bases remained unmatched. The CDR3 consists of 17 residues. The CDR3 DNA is TGCGCCAGCAGCTCCGGGACAGGGAGTGGGAGGTGGACTGAAGCTTTCTTT. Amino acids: CASSSGTGSGRWTEAFF. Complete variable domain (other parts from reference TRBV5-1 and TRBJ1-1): KAGVTQTPRYLIKTRGQQVTLSCSPISGHRSVSWYQQTPGQGLQFLFEYFSETQRNKGNFPGRFSGRQFSNSRSEMNVSTLELGDSALYLCASSSGTGSGRWTEAFFGQGTRLTVV.

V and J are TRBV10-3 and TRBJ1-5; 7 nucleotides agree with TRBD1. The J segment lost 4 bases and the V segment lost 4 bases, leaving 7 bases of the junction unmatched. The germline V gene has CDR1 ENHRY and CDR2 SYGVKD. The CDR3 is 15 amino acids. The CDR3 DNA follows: TGTGCCATCAGTGCGGTGGGGACAGTTAATCAGCCCCAGCATTTT. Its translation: CAISAVGTVNQPQHF.

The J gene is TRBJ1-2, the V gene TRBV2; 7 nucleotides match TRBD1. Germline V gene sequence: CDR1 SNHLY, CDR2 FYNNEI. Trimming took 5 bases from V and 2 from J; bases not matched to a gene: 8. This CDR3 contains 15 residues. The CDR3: CASSQTLQGNYGYTF. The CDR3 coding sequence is TGTGCCAGCAGTCAAACCCTACAGGGGAACTATGGCTACACCTTC.

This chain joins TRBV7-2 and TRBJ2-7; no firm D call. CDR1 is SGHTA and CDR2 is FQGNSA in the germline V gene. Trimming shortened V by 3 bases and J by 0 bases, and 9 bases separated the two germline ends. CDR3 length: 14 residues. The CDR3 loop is CASSLVADSYEQYF. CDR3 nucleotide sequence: TGTGCCAGCAGCTTGGTGGCCGACTCCTACGAGCAGTACTTC.

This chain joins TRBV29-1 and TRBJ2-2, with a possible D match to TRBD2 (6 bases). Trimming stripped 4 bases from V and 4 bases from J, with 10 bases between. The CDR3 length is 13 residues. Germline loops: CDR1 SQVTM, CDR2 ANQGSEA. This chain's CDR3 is CSVVQGGTGELFF. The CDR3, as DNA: TGCAGCGTTGTGCAGGGAGGCACCGGGGAGCTGTTTTTT.

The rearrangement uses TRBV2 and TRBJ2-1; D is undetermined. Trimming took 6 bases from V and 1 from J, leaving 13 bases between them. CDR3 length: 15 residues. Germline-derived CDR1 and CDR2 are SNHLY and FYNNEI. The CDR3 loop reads CASSRDSFSYNEQFF. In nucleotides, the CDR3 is TGTGCCAGCAGCAGAGACTCCTTTTCCTACAATGAGCAGTTCTTC.

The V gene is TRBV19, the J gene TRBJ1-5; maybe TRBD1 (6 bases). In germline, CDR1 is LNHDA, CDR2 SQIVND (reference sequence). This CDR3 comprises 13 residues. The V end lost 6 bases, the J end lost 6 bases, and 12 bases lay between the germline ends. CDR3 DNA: TGTGCCAGTAGAGGATCAGGGGTTCAGCCCCAGCATTTT. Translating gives CASRGSGVQPQHF.

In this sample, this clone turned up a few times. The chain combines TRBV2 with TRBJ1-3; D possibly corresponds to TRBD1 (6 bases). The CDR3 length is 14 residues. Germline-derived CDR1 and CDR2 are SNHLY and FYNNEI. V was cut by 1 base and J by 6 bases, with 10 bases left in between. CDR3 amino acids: CASSEVRQENTIYF. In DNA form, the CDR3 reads TGTGCCAGCAGTGAAGTTAGACAGGAAAACACCATATATTTT.

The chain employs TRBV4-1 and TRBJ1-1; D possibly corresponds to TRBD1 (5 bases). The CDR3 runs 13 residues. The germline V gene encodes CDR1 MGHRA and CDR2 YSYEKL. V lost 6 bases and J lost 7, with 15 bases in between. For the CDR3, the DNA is TGCGCCAGCAGTCAAATAATCAGGGATGAAGCTTTCTTT. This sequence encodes CASSQIIRDEAFF.

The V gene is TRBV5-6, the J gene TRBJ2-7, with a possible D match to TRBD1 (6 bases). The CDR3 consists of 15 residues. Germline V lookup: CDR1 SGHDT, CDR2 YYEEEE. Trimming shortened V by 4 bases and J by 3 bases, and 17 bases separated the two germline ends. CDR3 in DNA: TGTGCCAGCAGCCCAGGGGTCTCCCTCCACTACGAGCAGTACTTC. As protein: CASSPGVSLHYEQYF. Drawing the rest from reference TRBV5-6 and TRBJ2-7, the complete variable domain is DAGVTQSPTHLIKTRGQQVTLRCSPKSGHDTVSWYQQALGQGPQFIFQYYEEEERQRGNFPDRFSGHQFPNYSSELNVNALLLGDSALYLCASSPGVSLHYEQYFGPGTRLTVT.

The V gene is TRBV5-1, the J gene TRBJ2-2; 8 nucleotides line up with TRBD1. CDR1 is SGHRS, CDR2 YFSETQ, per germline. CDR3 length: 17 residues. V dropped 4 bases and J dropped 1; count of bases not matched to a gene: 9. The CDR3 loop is CASSPRRTGQNTGELFF. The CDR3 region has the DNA TGCGCCAGCAGCCCGAGACGGACAGGGCAGAACACCGGGGAGCTGTTTTTT.

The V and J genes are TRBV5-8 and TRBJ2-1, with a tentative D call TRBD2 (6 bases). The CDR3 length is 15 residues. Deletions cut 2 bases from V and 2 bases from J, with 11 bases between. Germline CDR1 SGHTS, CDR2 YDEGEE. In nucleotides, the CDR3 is TGTGCCAGCAGCTTCCTGGGGGGTACCTACAATGAGCAGTTCTTC. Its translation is CASSFLGGTYNEQFF.

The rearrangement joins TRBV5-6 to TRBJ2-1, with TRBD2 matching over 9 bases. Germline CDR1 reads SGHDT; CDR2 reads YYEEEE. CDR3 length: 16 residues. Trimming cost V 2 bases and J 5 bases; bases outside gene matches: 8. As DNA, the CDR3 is TGTGCCAGCAGCTTCCTTGCGGGGGGGACTAACAATGAGCAGTTCTTC. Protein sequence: CASSFLAGGTNNEQFF. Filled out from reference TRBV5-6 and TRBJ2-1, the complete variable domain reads DAGVTQSPTHLIKTRGQQVTLRCSPKSGHDTVSWYQQALGQGPQFIFQYYEEEERQRGNFPDRFSGHQFPNYSSELNVNALLLGDSALYLCASSFLAGGTNNEQFFGPGTRLTVL.

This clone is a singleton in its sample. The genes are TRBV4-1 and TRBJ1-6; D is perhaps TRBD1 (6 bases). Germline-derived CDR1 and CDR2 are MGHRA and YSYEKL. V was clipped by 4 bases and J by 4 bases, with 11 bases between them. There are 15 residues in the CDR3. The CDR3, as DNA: TGCGCCAGCAGCCGCGAGACAGGATATAATTCACCCCTCCACTTT. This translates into CASSRETGYNSPLHF.

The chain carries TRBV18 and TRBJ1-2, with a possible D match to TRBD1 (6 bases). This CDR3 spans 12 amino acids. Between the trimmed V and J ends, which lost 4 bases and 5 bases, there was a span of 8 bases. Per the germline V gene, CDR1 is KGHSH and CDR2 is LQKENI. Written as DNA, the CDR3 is TGTGCCAGCTCACGGGACACATATGGCTACACCTTC. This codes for CASSRDTYGYTF.

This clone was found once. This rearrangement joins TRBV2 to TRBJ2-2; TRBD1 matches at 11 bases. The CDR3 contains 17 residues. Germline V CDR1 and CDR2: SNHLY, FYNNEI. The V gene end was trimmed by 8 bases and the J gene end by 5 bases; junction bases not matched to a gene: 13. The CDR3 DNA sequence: TGTGCCAGCGCCTACGGGGGACAGGGGGGAAGAACCGGGGAGCTGTTTTTT. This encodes CASAYGGQGGRTGELFF.

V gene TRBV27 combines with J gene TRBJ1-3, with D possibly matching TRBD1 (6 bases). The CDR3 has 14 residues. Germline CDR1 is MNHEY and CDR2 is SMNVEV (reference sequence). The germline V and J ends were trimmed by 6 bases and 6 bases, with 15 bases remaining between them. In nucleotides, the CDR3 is TGTGCCAGCAGGCGGGGGGCTGGGGAAAACACCATATATTTT. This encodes CASRRGAGENTIYF.

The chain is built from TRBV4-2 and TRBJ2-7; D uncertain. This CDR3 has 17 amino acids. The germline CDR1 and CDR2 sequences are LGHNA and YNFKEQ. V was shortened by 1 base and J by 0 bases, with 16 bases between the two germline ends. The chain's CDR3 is CASSQASKGQASYEQYF. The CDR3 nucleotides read TGTGCCAGCAGCCAAGCATCGAAAGGCCAGGCCTCCTACGAGCAGTACTTC.

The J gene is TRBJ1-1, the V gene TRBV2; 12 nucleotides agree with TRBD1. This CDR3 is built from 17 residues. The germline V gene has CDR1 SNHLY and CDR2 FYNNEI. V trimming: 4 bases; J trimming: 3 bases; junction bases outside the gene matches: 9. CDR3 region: CASSVPGTGGRDTEAFF. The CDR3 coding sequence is TGTGCCAGCAGTGTTCCGGGGACAGGGGGCCGGGACACTGAAGCTTTCTTT.

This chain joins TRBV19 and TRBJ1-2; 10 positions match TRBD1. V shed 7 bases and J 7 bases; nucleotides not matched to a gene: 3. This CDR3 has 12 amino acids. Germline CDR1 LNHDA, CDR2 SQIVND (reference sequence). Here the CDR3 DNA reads TGTGCCAGTAAGGACAGGGGGTCTGGCTACACCTTC. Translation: CASKDRGSGYTF.